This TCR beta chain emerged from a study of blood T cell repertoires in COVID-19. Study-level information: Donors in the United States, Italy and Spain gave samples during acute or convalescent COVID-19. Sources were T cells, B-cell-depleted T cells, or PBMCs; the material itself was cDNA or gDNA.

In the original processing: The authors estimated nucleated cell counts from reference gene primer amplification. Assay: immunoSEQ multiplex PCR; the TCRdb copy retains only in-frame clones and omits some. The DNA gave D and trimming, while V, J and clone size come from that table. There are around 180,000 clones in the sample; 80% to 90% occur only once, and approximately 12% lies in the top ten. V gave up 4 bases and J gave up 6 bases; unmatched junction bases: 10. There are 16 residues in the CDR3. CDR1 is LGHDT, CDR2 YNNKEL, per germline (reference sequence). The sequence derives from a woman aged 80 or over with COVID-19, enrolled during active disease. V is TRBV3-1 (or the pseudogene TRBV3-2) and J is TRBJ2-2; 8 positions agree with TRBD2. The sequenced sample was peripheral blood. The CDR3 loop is CASSPRVSGNSGELFF. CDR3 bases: TGTGCCAGCAGCCCCCGGGTTAGCGGGAATTCCGGGGAGCTGTTTTTT.